The present T cell receptor beta chain was sequenced within a study of blood T cell repertoires in COVID-19. Study as a whole: COVID-19 samples, acute and convalescent, were from the United States, Italy and Spain.

Original analysis: From reference gene primer amplification, estimates of nucleated cell counts were derived. The method was immunoSEQ multiplex PCR; TCRdb's version includes in-frame clones alone and lacks a portion of them. That table supplies the V and J calls and clone size; D and trimming were determined from the DNA. The table includes fewer than 200,000 clones, around 82% detected once. CDR1 MNHEY and CDR2 SVGAGI come from the germline V gene. V lost 8 bases and J lost 2, with 7 bases in between. The CDR3 loop spans 11 amino acids. The chain joins TRBV6-5 to TRBJ2-7; perhaps TRBD1 as D (6 bases). The specimen was peripheral blood. This TCR derives from a man between 60 and 75 years old who had recovered from COVID-19. CDR3 region: CASQGTYEQYF. CDR3 nucleotides: TGTGCCAGCCAGGGGACCTACGAGCAGTACTTC.